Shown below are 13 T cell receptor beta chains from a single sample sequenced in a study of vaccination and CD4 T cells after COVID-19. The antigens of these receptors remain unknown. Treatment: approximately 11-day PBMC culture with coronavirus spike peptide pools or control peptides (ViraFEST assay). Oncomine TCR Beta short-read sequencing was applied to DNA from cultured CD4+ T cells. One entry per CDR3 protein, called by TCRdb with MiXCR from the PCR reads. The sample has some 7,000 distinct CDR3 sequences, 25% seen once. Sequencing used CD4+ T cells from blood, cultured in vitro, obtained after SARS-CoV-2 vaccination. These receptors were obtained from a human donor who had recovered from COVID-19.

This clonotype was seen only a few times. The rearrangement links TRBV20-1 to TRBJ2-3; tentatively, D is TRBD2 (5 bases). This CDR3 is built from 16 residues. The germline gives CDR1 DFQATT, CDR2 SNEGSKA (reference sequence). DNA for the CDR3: TGCAGCCTCAGTAAACCGGAAGGGAGTTCCGCAGATACGCAGTATTTT. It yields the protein CSLSKPEGSSADTQYF.

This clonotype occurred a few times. DNA of the CDR3: TGTGCCATTGGAGTATCAGGCAGAGGGCGGGGAGCTTTCTTT. It specifies CAIGVSGRGRGAFF. The chain has TRBV6-1 and TRBJ1-1; unclear D gene. This CDR3 has 14 amino acids. CDR1 and CDR2 from the germline V gene are MNHNS and SASEGT. V was trimmed by 10 bases and J by 10 bases, leaving 25 bases between them.

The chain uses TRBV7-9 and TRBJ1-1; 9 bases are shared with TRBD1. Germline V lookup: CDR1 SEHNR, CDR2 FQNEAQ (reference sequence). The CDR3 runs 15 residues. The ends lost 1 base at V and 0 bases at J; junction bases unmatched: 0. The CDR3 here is CASSLGDRVNTEAFF. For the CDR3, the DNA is TGTGCCAGCAGCTTAGGGGACAGGGTGAACACTGAAGCTTTCTTT.

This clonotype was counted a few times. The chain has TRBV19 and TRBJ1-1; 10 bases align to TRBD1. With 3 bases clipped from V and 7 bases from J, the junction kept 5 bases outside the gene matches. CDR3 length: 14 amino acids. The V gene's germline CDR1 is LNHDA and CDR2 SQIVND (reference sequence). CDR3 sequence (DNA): TGTGCCAGTAGTATGGGGGACAGGGGCGGTGAAGCTTTCTTT. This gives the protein CASSMGDRGGEAFF.

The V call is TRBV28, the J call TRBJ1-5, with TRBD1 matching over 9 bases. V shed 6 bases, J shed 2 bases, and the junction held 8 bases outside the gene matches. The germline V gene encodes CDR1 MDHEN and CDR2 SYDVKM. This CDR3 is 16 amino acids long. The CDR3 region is CASSYSTGGGNQPQHF. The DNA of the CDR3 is TGTGCCAGCAGCTACAGTACAGGGGGCGGCAATCAGCCCCAGCATTTT. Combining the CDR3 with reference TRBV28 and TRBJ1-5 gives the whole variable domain DVKVTQSSRYLVKRTGEKVFLECVQDMDHENMFWYRQDPGLGLRLIYFSYDVKMKEKGDIPEGYSVSREKKERFSLILESASTNQTSMYLCASSYSTGGGNQPQHFGDGTRLSIL.

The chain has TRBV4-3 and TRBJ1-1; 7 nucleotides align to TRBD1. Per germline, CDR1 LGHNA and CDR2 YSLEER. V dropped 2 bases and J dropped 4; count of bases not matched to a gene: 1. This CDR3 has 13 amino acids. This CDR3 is CASSQSGGTEAFF. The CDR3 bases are TGCGCCAGCAGCCAATCAGGGGGCACTGAAGCTTTCTTT.

This chain's CDR3 is CASTFDGTQYF. CDR3 in DNA: TGTGCCAGCACCTTCGATGGGACCCAGTACTTC. The V gene is TRBV2, the J gene TRBJ2-5; the D is unclear. The length of the CDR3 is 11 residues. V gave up 7 bases and J gave up 7 bases, with 10 bases separating them. Germline V CDR1 and CDR2: SNHLY, FYNNEI.

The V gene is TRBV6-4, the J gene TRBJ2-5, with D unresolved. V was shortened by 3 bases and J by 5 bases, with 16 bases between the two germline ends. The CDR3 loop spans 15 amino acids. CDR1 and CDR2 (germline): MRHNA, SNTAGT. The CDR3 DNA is TGTGCCAGCAGTGAGACGGCAGGTTACAAGGAGACCCAGTACTTC. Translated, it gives CASSETAGYKETQYF.

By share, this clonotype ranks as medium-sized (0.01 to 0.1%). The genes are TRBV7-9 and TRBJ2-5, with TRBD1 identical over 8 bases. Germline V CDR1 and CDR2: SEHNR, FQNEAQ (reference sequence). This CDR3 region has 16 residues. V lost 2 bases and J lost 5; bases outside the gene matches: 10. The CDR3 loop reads CASSLKGLGQGETQYF. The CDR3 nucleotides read TGTGCCAGCAGCTTAAAGGGGCTTGGACAGGGTGAGACCCAGTACTTC.

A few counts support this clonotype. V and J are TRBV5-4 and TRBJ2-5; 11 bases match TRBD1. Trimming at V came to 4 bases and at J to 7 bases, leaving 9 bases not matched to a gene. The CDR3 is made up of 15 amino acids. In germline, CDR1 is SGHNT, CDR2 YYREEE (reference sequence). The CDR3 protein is CASSTPGQGDGTQYF. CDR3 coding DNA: TGTGCCAGCAGCACCCCGGGACAGGGGGACGGGACCCAGTACTTC.

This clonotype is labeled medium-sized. The CDR3 DNA follows: TGCAGTGCTAGAGATCTGGTCAGCACTAACTATGGCTACACCTTC. It is translated as CSARDLVSTNYGYTF. The rearrangement uses TRBV20-1 and TRBJ1-2; D is undetermined. CDR3 size: 15 residues. The germline V gene encodes CDR1 DFQATT and CDR2 SNEGSKA (reference sequence). V lost 0 bases, J lost 0 bases, and 11 bases lay in between.

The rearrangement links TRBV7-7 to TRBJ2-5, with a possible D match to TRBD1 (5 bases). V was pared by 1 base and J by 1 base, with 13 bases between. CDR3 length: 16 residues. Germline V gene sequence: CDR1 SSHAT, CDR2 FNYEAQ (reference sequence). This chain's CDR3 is CASSLGVGAFQETQYF. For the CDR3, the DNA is TGTGCCAGCAGCTTAGGGGTAGGGGCCTTCCAAGAGACCCAGTACTTC. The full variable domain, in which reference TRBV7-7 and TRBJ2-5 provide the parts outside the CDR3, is GAGVSQSPRYKVTKRGQDVTLRCDPISSHATLYWYQQALGQGPEFLTYFNYEAQPDKSGLPSDRFSAERPEGSISTLTIQRTEQRDSAMYRCASSLGVGAFQETQYFGPGTRLLVL.

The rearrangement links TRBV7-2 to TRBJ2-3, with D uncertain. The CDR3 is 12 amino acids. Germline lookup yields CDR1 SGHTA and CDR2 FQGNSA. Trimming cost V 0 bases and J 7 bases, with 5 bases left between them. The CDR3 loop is CASSLAVNTQYF. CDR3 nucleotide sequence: TGTGCCAGCAGCTTAGCGGTTAATACGCAGTATTTT.